The 30 T cell receptor beta chains listed next were all sequenced from one sample in a study of pediatric ulcerative colitis. Assay used: immunoSEQ multiplex PCR; TCRdb lists only in-frame clones, some missing. The sample comprises 60,000 or so clones, 77% of which are singletons, and roughly 5.5% rests with the top ten. Sequencing used blood. The receptors were sampled from a boy younger than 18 with moderate ulcerative colitis.

The rearrangement joins TRBV12-5 to TRBJ1-5; no definite D call. V dropped 2 bases and J dropped 3 bases, with 20 bases sitting between them. The CDR3 has 18 amino acids. Germline assignment: CDR1 LGHNT and CDR2 FRNRAP. CDR3 region: CASGLLRRGSDNNQPQHF. The DNA of the CDR3 is TGTGCTAGTGGTTTGCTCAGACGGGGATCGGATAACAATCAGCCCCAGCATTTT. Drawing the rest from reference TRBV12-5 and TRBJ1-5, the complete variable domain is DARVTQTPRHKVTEMGQEVTMRCQPILGHNTVFWYRQTMMQGLELLAYFRNRAPLDDSGMPKDRFSAEMPDATLATLKIQPSEPRDSAVYFCASGLLRRGSDNNQPQHFGDGTRLSIL.

A word on this clone: At one end the junction does not follow the germline gene, possibly because of a read error. This chain uses TRBV7-9 with TRBJ2-1; D tentatively fits TRBD1 or TRBD2 (6 bases each). The CDR3 has 11 amino acids. The V gene's germline CDR1 is SEHNR and CDR2 FQNEAQ (reference sequence). CDR3 in amino acids: CASSSGGRGIF. Written as DNA, the CDR3 is TGTGCCAGCAGCTCCGGGGGCCGGGGGATCTTC.

This chain connects TRBV11-2 to TRBJ2-7; possible D gene TRBD1, 5 bases. Trimming pared 5 bases from V and 3 bases from J, leaving 14 bases between. Looked up from germline, CDR1 is SGHAT and CDR2 is FQNNGV. This CDR3 spans 14 amino acids. Here the CDR3 reads CASSRADSLYEQYF. For the CDR3, the DNA is TGTGCCAGCAGCCGAGCCGACAGTCTCTACGAGCAGTACTTC.

This clone has more than one count but fewer than ten. This rearrangement joins TRBV2 to TRBJ1-6, with 9 bases matching TRBD1. CDR1 is SNHLY and CDR2 is FYNNEI in the germline V gene. The CDR3 spans 15 residues. The trim removed 7 bases at V and 6 bases at J, leaving 7 bases unmatched. CDR3 residues: CASNLRDRVNSPLHF. The CDR3 region has the DNA TGTGCCAGCAACCTACGGGACAGGGTTAATTCACCCCTCCACTTT.

The chain joins TRBV7-8 to TRBJ1-1; 7 nucleotides align to TRBD1. Germline V gives CDR1 SGHVS, CDR2 FQNEAQ. The junction had 7 bases not matched to a gene; V was cut back by 4 bases and J by 5 bases. The CDR3 sequence is 14 residues long. The CDR3 coding sequence is TGTGCCAGCAGCTCCCGACAGGGTTGGACTGAAGCTTTCTTT. Its translation is CASSSRQGWTEAFF.

The V call is TRBV7-2, the J call TRBJ2-3; 10 nucleotides align to TRBD2. The junction had 10 bases not matched to a gene; V was cut back by 1 base and J by 3 bases. Germline V lookup: CDR1 SGHTA, CDR2 FQGNSA. This CDR3 comprises 18 residues. DNA of the CDR3: TGTGCCAGCAGCTTAGGCCCCAGAGCGGGAGGGCGTACAGATACGCAGTATTTT. Its protein is CASSLGPRAGGRTDTQYF.

This clone was seen more than once but under ten times. Other nucleotide sequences in the sample specify the same CDR3. The chain couples TRBV5-6 to TRBJ1-5; no definite D call. The CDR3 extends over 12 amino acids. Trimming pared 0 bases from V and 6 bases from J, leaving 4 bases between. Germline V gene data show CDR1 as SGHDT and CDR2 as YYEEEE. The CDR3 reads CASSLAFQPQHF. The CDR3 DNA is TGTGCCAGCAGCTTGGCGTTTCAGCCCCAGCATTTT.

This clone was found once. The V gene is TRBV27, the J gene TRBJ2-1, with TRBD1 identical over 9 bases. Unmatched junction bases numbered 7, after V lost 5 bases and J lost 5 bases. The germline CDR1 and CDR2 sequences are MNHEY and SMNVEV (reference sequence). The CDR3 spans 15 residues. CDR3 sequence (DNA): TGTGCCAGCAGTGGTGTGACAGGGGGGGACAATGAGCAGTTCTTC. Its translation is CASSGVTGGDNEQFF.

As DNA, the CDR3 is TGTGCCAGCAGCGTGACTAGCGGGGTCCTCGGTGAGCAGTTCTTC. Amino acid sequence: CASSVTSGVLGEQFF. The chain links TRBV4-2 to TRBJ2-1, with 11 bases matching TRBD2. CDR1 and CDR2 from the germline V gene are LGHNA and YNFKEQ. The trim removed 5 bases at V and 9 bases at J, leaving 9 bases unmatched. The CDR3 contains 15 residues.

This chain joins TRBV7-2 and TRBJ1-6, with D unresolved. In germline, CDR1 is SGHTA, CDR2 FQGNSA. The CDR3 covers 15 residues. Trimming removed 5 bases at V and 7 bases at J, with 15 bases between. The CDR3 here is CASSLGRIENSPLHF. The CDR3 DNA sequence: TGTGCCAGCAGCCTAGGACGGATTGAGAATTCACCCCTCCACTTT.

The chain uses TRBV4-1 and TRBJ2-1, with 7 bases fitting TRBD2. Trimming cost V 1 base and J 3 bases; bases outside gene matches: 3. Germline values: CDR1 MGHRA, CDR2 YSYEKL. The CDR3 runs to 15 residues. The CDR3 region has the DNA TGCGCCAGCAGCCAAGGGGGACTAATCTACAATGAGCAGTTCTTC. It codes for CASSQGGLIYNEQFF.

This clone was counted only a few times. V and J are TRBV19 and TRBJ1-1; 7 positions match TRBD1. CDR1 is LNHDA, CDR2 SQIVND, per germline (reference sequence). J lost 4 bases, V lost 4 bases, and 9 bases had no gene match. The CDR3 length is 15 residues. The CDR3 is CASSTGQRTGTEAFF. The CDR3 bases are TGTGCCAGTAGTACGGGACAGAGAACGGGCACTGAAGCTTTCTTT.

V and J are TRBV25-1 and TRBJ1-2; possible D gene TRBD1, 5 bases. Germline lookup yields CDR1 MGHDK and CDR2 SYGVNS. The V and J ends lost 3 bases and 7 bases respectively, with 15 bases between them. The CDR3 sequence is 14 residues long. Here the CDR3 reads CASSDTGVLVGYTF. DNA of the CDR3: TGTGCCAGCAGTGACACAGGAGTCCTCGTTGGCTACACCTTC.

The V call is TRBV10-3, the J call TRBJ2-3, with D hard to call. The CDR3 covers 13 residues. The germline CDR1 and CDR2 sequences are ENHRY and SYGVKD. Trimming removed 10 bases at V and 2 bases at J, with 13 bases between. The CDR3 reads CATASADTDTQYF. DNA of the CDR3: TGTGCCACCGCGAGCGCTGACACAGATACGCAGTATTTT.

Note on this clone: The junction shows a germline mismatch at one end, possibly a read error. The chain combines TRBV15 with TRBJ2-5, with TRBD2 as a possible D gene (5 bases). CDR3 size: 14 residues. Germline V gene sequence: CDR1 LNHNV, CDR2 YYDKDF (reference sequence). CDR3 loop: CATSRDLIEEAQYF. DNA for the CDR3: TGTGCCACCAGCAGGGACTTGATTGAAGAGGCCCAGTACTTC.

This sequence joins TRBV6-5 and TRBJ2-1; D gene unclear. Trimming left V 0 bases short and J 0 bases short, with 3 bases between. This CDR3 comprises 14 residues. Germline V gene lookup returns CDR1 MNHEY and CDR2 SVGAGI. CDR3 sequence: CASSYSSSYNEQFF. Written as DNA, the CDR3 is TGTGCCAGCAGTTACTCTTCCTCCTACAATGAGCAGTTCTTC.

This chain connects TRBV7-2 to TRBJ2-7; D not resolved. The CDR3 consists of 15 residues. CDR1 and CDR2 from the germline V gene are SGHTA and FQGNSA. V shed 1 base and J shed 0 bases, with 10 bases lying between them. CDR3: CASSLGSLPSYEQYF. The CDR3 DNA reads as TGTGCCAGCAGCTTAGGGTCCCTACCCTCCTACGAGCAGTACTTC.

This chain connects TRBV5-1 to TRBJ1-3; tentative D call: TRBD1 (5 bases). The CDR3 runs 18 residues. Per the germline V gene, CDR1 is SGHRS and CDR2 is YFSETQ. Deletions cut 1 base from V and 0 bases from J, with 17 bases between. The DNA for the CDR3 is TGCGCCAGCAGCTTGTGGTCGGCAGGGCAACTCTCTGGAAACACCATATATTTT. It is translated as CASSLWSAGQLSGNTIYF.

The chain carries TRBV5-1 and TRBJ2-3; TRBD1 matches at 8 bases. The germline V gene has CDR1 SGHRS and CDR2 YFSETQ. V gave up 0 bases and J gave up 5 bases; unmatched junction bases: 5. There are 15 residues in the CDR3. CDR3 protein: CASSLAPGQEDTQYF. The CDR3 DNA reads as TGCGCCAGCAGCTTGGCACCGGGACAGGAAGATACGCAGTATTTT.

This chain connects TRBV27 to TRBJ2-3; D gene ambiguous. The CDR3 contains 13 residues. Trimming stripped 7 bases from V and 0 bases from J, with 8 bases between. Germline CDR1 reads MNHEY; CDR2 reads SMNVEV (reference sequence). CDR3 in amino acids: CASKIVSTDTQYF. The CDR3 region has the DNA TGTGCCAGCAAGATAGTTAGCACAGATACGCAGTATTTT.

This clone was picked up a small number of times. The rearrangement links TRBV30 to TRBJ1-5, with 7 bases identical to TRBD1. V gave up 0 bases and J gave up 3 bases; unmatched junction bases: 11. CDR1 and CDR2 (germline): GTSNPN, SVGIG (reference sequence). The CDR3 contains 17 residues. DNA of the CDR3: TGTGCCTGGAGTGTCGCCCGGGACAGCGCCTCCAATCAGCCCCAGCATTTT. Its translation is CAWSVARDSASNQPQHF.

The rearrangement links TRBV4-1 to TRBJ2-3; no firm D call. V lost 5 bases and J 2 bases, leaving 14 bases between the germline ends. Germline CDR1 MGHRA, CDR2 YSYEKL. The length of the CDR3 is 15 residues. The DNA for the CDR3 is TGCGCCAGCAGCGCTCGATCAGAGAACACAGATACGCAGTATTTT. Translating it yields CASSARSENTDTQYF.

The chain joins TRBV30 to TRBJ2-1, with TRBD2 identical over 14 bases. Trimming at V came to 3 bases and at J to 7 bases, leaving 5 bases not matched to a gene. Germline CDR1 and CDR2: GTSNPN and SVGIG (reference sequence). CDR3 length: 15 amino acids. The CDR3 region is CAWRGLAGDLNEQFF. In DNA, the CDR3 is TGTGCCTGGAGGGGACTAGCGGGAGATTTAAATGAGCAGTTCTTC.

The chain joins TRBV19 to TRBJ2-1, with TRBD2 matching 12 bases. Germline V gene lookup returns CDR1 LNHDA and CDR2 SQIVND (reference sequence). With 3 bases clipped from V and 10 bases from J, the junction kept 10 bases outside the gene matches. CDR3 length equals 16 residues. CDR3 region: CASSIKTSGGLGEQFF. CDR3 nucleotide sequence: TGTGCCAGTAGTATTAAGACTAGCGGGGGCCTAGGAGAGCAGTTCTTC.

The CDR3 sequence: CASRVGQGNNEQFF. DNA for the CDR3: TGCGCCAGCAGAGTAGGACAGGGAAACAATGAGCAGTTCTTC. The V gene is TRBV5-1, the J gene TRBJ2-1; 8 bases match TRBD1. The CDR3 loop spans 14 amino acids. Germline values: CDR1 SGHRS, CDR2 YFSETQ. The junction had 6 bases not matched to a gene; V was cut back by 5 bases and J by 5 bases.

The chain uses TRBV2 and TRBJ2-4, with D unclear. V dropped 1 base and J dropped 1 base, with 2 bases sitting between them. The CDR3 has 13 amino acids. Germline assignment: CDR1 SNHLY and CDR2 FYNNEI. The CDR3 bases are TGTGCCAGCAGTGAAGTGGCCAAAAACATTCAGTACTTC. Its protein product is CASSEVAKNIQYF.

This sequence joins TRBV30 and TRBJ1-6; TRBD1 is a possible D gene (6 bases). Germline V gene data show CDR1 as GTSNPN and CDR2 as SVGIG (reference sequence). The CDR3 extends over 13 amino acids. V lost 6 bases and J 6 bases, leaving 12 bases between the germline ends. DNA of the CDR3: TGTGCCTGCACGGGACAAATTAATTCACCCCTCCACTTT. Encoded protein: CACTGQINSPLHF. Using reference TRBV30 and TRBJ1-6 for the parts outside the CDR3, the full variable domain is SQTIHQWPATLVQPVGSPLSLECTVEGTSNPNLYWYRQAAGRGLQLLFYSVGIGQISSEVPQNLSASRPQDRQFILSSKKLLLSDSGFYLCACTGQINSPLHFGNGTRLTVT.

The chain employs TRBV5-6 and TRBJ1-5; D not resolved. Between the trimmed V and J ends, which lost 3 bases and 4 bases, there was a span of 11 bases. The germline V gene encodes CDR1 SGHDT and CDR2 YYEEEE. The CDR3 spans 14 residues. The CDR3 spells CASSSWTGNQPQHF. The CDR3 bases are TGTGCCAGCAGCTCCTGGACGGGGAATCAGCCCCAGCATTTT.

The V and J genes are TRBV9 and TRBJ1-4; possibly TRBD1 for D (5 bases). The germline CDR1 and CDR2 sequences are SGDLS and YYNGEE. This CDR3 comprises 15 residues. V dropped 4 bases and J dropped 8 bases, with 18 bases sitting between them. The CDR3 DNA sequence: TGTGCCAGCAGCCCAGGGAGGGATTCGGGAGAAAAACTGTTTTTT. Protein sequence: CASSPGRDSGEKLFF.

This clone was seen more than once but under ten times. This CDR3 reads CASSTVGTGGVEKLFF. Here the CDR3 DNA reads TGTGCCAGCAGTACGGTTGGGACAGGGGGTGTTGAAAAACTGTTTTTT. The J gene is TRBJ1-4, the V gene TRBV27; the match to TRBD1 covers 11 bases. Germline trimming cut 5 bases from V and 7 bases from J; bases unmatched to any gene: 9. CDR3 length equals 16 residues. CDR1 and CDR2 from the germline V gene are MNHEY and SMNVEV (reference sequence). The full variable domain, rest sourced from reference TRBV27 and TRBJ1-4, is EAQVTQNPRYLITVTGKKLTVTCSQNMNHEYMSWYRQDPGLGLRQIYYSMNVEVTDKGDVPEGYKVSRKEKRNFPLILESPSPNQTSLYFCASSTVGTGGVEKLFFGSGTQLSVL.